This T cell receptor (beta chain) was documented in a study of glioma-infiltrating T cells after dendritic cell vaccination. The time point: after dendritic cell vaccination, including at tumor progression/relapse. The CDR3 has 13 amino acids. Germline V gene sequence: CDR1 WNHNN, CDR2 SYGVQD (reference sequence). V dropped 3 bases and J dropped 11; count of bases not matched to a gene: 4. The table came from immunoSEQ multiplex PCR; TCRdb's copy has only in-frame clones and leaves some out. The sample records some 90,000 clones, approximately 80% being singletons. V and J are TRBV10-1 and TRBJ2-1; 10 bases are shared with TRBD2. The sequence was obtained from a human donor with glioblastoma. This sample comprised blood, obtained after dendritic cell vaccination. CDR3 sequence (DNA): TGCGCCAGCAGTGATGGAACTAGCGGGAAGCAGTTCTTC. The encoded protein is CASSDGTSGKQFF.